This passage covers 2 T cell receptor beta chains from one sample sequenced in a study of blood T cell repertoires in COVID-19 (dated by TCRdb to 2018 to 2020). Preparation of the library involved the immunoSEQ multiplex PCR assay. TCRdb's version of the immuneACCESS table is confined to in-frame rearrangements and falls short of the full clone set. An unresolved V gene accounts for under half of the shortfall where checked; the remainder is of unknown origin. Within this sample are 300,000 to 350,000 clones, with around 90% of them counted one time only. Clones ranked in the top ten supply 4% to 5.5% of the sample. The sequenced sample consisted of PBMCs or T cells enriched from blood (not recorded which). The receptors shown here come from a woman between 18 and 29 years old with acute COVID-19.

This clone was seen once. V is TRBV19 and J is TRBJ1-2; no definite D call. V lost 3 bases and J lost 8, with 13 bases in between. The germline V gene has CDR1 LNHDA and CDR2 SQIVND (reference sequence). The CDR3 totals 13 residues. The CDR3 protein is CASSILPGSGYTF. The CDR3 coding sequence is TGTGCCAGTAGTATCCTGCCAGGTTCAGGCTACACCTTC. Filled out from reference TRBV19 and TRBJ1-2, the complete variable domain reads DGGITQSPKYLFRKEGQNVTLSCEQNLNHDAMYWYRQDPGQGLRLIYYSQIVNDFQKGDIAEGYSVSREKKESFPLTVTSAQKNPTAFYLCASSILPGSGYTFGSGTRLTVV.

The chain links TRBV5-1 to TRBJ2-2; TRBD2 aligns across 10 bases. V lost 5 bases to trimming and J lost 2 bases; unmatched junction nucleotides: 3. This CDR3 spans 15 amino acids. The germline CDR1 and CDR2 sequences are SGHRS and YFSETQ. CDR3 nucleotides: TGCGCCAGCAGGTTAGCGGGAGGAAACACCGGGGAGCTGTTTTTT. Its translation is CASRLAGGNTGELFF. The variable domain in full, with the rest retrieved from reference TRBV5-1 and TRBJ2-2, is KAGVTQTPRYLIKTRGQQVTLSCSPISGHRSVSWYQQTPGQGLQFLFEYFSETQRNKGNFPGRFSGRQFSNSRSEMNVSTLELGDSALYLCASRLAGGNTGELFFGEGSRLTVL.